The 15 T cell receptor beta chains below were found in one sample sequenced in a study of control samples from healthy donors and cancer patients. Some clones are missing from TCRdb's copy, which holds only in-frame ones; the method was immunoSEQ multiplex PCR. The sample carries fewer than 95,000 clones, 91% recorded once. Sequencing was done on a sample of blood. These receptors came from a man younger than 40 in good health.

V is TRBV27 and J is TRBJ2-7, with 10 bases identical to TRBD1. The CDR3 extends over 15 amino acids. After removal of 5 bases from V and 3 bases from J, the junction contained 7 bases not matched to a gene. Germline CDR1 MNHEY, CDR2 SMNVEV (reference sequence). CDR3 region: CASSLSGTGVYEQYF. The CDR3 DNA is TGTGCCAGCAGTCTTTCCGGGACAGGGGTCTACGAGCAGTACTTC.

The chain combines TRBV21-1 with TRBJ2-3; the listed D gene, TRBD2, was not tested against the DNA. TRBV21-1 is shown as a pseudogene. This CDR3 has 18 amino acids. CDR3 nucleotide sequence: TGTGCCAGCAGCAAAGGAAGTAGCGGGGGGTTTAGCACAGATACGCAGTATTTT. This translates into CASSKGSSGGFSTDTQYF.

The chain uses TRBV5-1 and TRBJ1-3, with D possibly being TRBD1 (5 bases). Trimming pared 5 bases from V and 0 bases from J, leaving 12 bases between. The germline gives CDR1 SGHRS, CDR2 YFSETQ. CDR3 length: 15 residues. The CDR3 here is CASRDTGFSGNTIYF. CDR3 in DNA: TGCGCCAGCAGGGACACAGGCTTCTCTGGAAACACCATATATTTT.

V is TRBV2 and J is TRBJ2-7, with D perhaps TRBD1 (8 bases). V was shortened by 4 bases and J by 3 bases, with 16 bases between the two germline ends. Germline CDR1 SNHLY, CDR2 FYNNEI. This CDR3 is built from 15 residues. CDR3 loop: CASSAQQGGGYEQYF. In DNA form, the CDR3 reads TGTGCCAGCAGTGCCCAACAGGGGGGGGGCTACGAGCAGTACTTC.

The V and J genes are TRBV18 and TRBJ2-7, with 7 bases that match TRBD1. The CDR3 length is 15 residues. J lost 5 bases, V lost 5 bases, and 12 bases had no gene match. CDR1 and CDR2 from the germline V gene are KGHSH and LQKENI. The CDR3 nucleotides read TGTGCCAGCTCAGCCGCTCTCCGGGACAGTAACGAGCAGTACTTC. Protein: CASSAALRDSNEQYF.

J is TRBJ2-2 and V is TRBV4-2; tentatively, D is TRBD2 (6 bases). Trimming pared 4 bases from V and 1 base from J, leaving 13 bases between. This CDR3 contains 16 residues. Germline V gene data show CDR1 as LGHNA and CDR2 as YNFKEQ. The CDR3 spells CASSLLTGENTGELFF. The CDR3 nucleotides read TGTGCCAGCAGCCTTTTGACGGGGGAGAACACCGGGGAGCTGTTTTTT.

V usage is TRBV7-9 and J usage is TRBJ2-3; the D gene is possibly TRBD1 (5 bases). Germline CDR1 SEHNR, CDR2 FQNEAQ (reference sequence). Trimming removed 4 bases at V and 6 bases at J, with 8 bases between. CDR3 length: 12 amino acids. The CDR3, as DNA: TGTGCCAGCAGCTCCTCAGGGGATACGCAGTATTTT. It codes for CASSSSGDTQYF. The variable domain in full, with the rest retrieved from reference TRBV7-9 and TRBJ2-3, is DTGVSQNPRHKITKRGQNVTFRCDPISEHNRLYWYRQTLGQGPEFLTYFQNEAQLEKSRLLSDRFSAERPKGSFSTLEIQRTEQGDSAMYLCASSSSGDTQYFGPGTRLTVL.

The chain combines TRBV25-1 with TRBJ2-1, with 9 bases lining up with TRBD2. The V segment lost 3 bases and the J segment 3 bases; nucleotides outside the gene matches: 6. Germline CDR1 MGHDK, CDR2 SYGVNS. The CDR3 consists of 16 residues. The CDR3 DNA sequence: TGTGCCAGCAGTGACGGTATACTAGCGGGCTACAATGAGCAGTTCTTC. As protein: CASSDGILAGYNEQFF. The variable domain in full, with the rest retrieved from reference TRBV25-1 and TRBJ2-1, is EADIYQTPRYLVIGTGKKITLECSQTMGHDKMYWYQQDPGMELHLIHYSYGVNSTEKGDLSSESTVSRIRTEHFPLTLESARPSHTSQYLCASSDGILAGYNEQFFGPGTRLTVL.

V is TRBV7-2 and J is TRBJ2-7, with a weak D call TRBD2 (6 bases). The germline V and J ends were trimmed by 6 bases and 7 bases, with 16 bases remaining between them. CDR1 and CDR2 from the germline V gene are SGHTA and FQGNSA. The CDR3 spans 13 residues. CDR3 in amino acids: CASSLSTSREQYF. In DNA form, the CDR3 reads TGTGCCAGCAGTTTAAGCACTAGCCGGGAGCAGTACTTC.

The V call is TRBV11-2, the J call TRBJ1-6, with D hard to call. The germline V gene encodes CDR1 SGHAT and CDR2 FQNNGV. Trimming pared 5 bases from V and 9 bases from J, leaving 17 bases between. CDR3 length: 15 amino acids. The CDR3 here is CASSLPPATASPLHF. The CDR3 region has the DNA TGTGCCAGCAGCCTCCCCCCGGCCACGGCTTCACCCCTCCACTTT.

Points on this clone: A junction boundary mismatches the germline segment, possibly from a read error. The CDR3 coding sequence is TGTGCTAGCAGCTTGGGACTAGCGGGCGAAGAGACCCAGTACTTC. Its translation is CASSLGLAGEETQYF. The chain employs TRBV7-7 and TRBJ2-5, with 12 positions matching TRBD2. CDR3 length equals 15 residues. Germline V gene lookup returns CDR1 SSHAT and CDR2 FNYEAQ (reference sequence).

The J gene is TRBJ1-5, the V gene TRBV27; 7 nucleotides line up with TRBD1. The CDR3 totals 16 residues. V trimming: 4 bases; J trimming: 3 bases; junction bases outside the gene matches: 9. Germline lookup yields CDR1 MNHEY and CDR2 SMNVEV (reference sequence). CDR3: CASSSRAGGPNQPQHF. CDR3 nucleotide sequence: TGTGCCAGCAGTTCCCGGGCAGGGGGACCCAATCAGCCCCAGCATTTT.

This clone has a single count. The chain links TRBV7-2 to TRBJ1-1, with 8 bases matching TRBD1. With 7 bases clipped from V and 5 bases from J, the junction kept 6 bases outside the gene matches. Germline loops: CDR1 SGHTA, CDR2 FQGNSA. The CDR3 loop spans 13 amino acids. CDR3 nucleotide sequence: TGTGCCAGCACCCTGGGACAGGTTACTGAAGCTTTCTTT. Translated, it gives CASTLGQVTEAFF.

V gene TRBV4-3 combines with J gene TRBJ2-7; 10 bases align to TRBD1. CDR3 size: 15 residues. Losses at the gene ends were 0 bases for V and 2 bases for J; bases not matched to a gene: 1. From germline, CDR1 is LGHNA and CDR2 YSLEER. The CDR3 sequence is CASSQEDRGAYEQYF. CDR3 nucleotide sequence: TGCGCCAGCAGCCAAGAGGACAGGGGGGCCTACGAGCAGTACTTC.

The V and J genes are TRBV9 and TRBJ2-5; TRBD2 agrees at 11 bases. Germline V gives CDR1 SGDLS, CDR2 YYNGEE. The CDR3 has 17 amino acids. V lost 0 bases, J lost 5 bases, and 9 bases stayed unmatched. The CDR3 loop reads CASSVGGSGRAGETQYF. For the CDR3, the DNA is TGTGCCAGCAGCGTAGGAGGTAGCGGGAGGGCCGGCGAGACCCAGTACTTC.